The next 9 T cell receptor beta chains were all read from a single sample in a study of T cells of healthy individuals. Each CDR3 protein is one row after TCRdb ran MiXCR on the 5' RACE reads. The table records roughly 76,000 distinct CDR3 sequences, approximately 4.7% of them present only once. These TCRs come from a female donor in good health.

This clonotype occurred a few times. J is TRBJ2-1 and V is TRBV24-1; D unclear. Germline-derived CDR1 and CDR2 are KGHDR and SFDVKD. The germline V and J ends were trimmed by 9 bases and 3 bases, with 11 bases remaining between them. This CDR3 comprises 13 residues. Written as DNA, the CDR3 is TGTGCCACCGCTCCGAGAGACTACAATGAGCAGTTCTTC. This translates into CATAPRDYNEQFF.

The chain joins TRBV5-4 to TRBJ1-2; D ambiguous. V was shortened by 6 bases and J by 1 base, with 10 bases between the two germline ends. CDR1 and CDR2 (germline): SGHNT, YYREEE (reference sequence). The CDR3 spans 13 residues. The CDR3 here is CASTNGHNYGYTF. The CDR3 region has the DNA TGTGCCAGCACCAACGGTCATAACTATGGCTACACCTTC.

V is TRBV4-1 and J is TRBJ1-1; 8 positions match TRBD1. The germline V gene encodes CDR1 MGHRA and CDR2 YSYEKL. The CDR3 runs to 18 residues. With 2 bases clipped from V and 4 bases from J, the junction kept 15 bases outside the gene matches. In nucleotides, the CDR3 is TGCGCCAGCAGCCAACCGAGACAGGGGATGGCTTCAGGCACTGAAGCTTTCTTT. This encodes CASSQPRQGMASGTEAFF.

The V call is TRBV6-1, the J call TRBJ1-4; D call uncertain. The length of the CDR3 is 14 residues. V lost 6 bases, J lost 0 bases, and 8 bases lay in between. The germline gives CDR1 MNHNS, CDR2 SASEGT. CDR3 protein: CASSLTTTNEKLFF. DNA for the CDR3: TGTGCCAGCAGCCTGACGACAACTAATGAAAAACTGTTTTTT.

Many counts were recorded for this clonotype. V gene TRBV15 combines with J gene TRBJ1-1; tentative D call: TRBD1 (5 bases). This CDR3 is 14 amino acids long. Trimming cost V 0 bases and J 5 bases, with 10 bases left between them. Germline V CDR1 and CDR2: LNHNV, YYDKDF (reference sequence). CDR3 DNA: TGTGCCACCAGCAGAGACCCAGGGAGGACTGAAGCTTTCTTT. Protein: CATSRDPGRTEAFF.

This clonotype was recorded at least ten times. The chain employs TRBV20-1 and TRBJ1-5, with D unclear. The V end was cut by 2 bases, the J end by 2 bases, with 10 bases between. Germline V gives CDR1 DFQATT, CDR2 SNEGSKA (reference sequence). The CDR3 loop spans 14 amino acids. The CDR3 coding sequence is TGCAGTGCTAGATTCCGGACTGGCAATCAGCCCCAGCATTTT. The encoded protein is CSARFRTGNQPQHF.

This clonotype was observed at least ten times. The chain couples TRBV4-3 to TRBJ1-6; D may be TRBD1 (6 bases). The ends were cut back, 0 bases at V and 8 bases at J, with 11 bases in the middle. Germline assignment: CDR1 LGHNA and CDR2 YSLEER. The CDR3 contains 15 residues. This CDR3 is CASSQDTGADSPLHF. CDR3 DNA sequence: TGCGCCAGCAGCCAAGATACGGGGGCCGATTCACCCCTCCACTTT.

This clonotype was detected many times. The chain carries TRBV6-2 or TRBV6-3 and TRBJ1-5, with D perhaps TRBD1 (5 bases). Germline V CDR1 and CDR2: MNHEY, SVGEGT. V was trimmed by 7 bases and J by 0 bases, leaving 10 bases between them. The CDR3 spans 14 residues. The CDR3 here is CASTDSYSNQPQHF. CDR3 nucleotide sequence: TGTGCCAGCACCGACAGCTATAGCAATCAGCCCCAGCATTTT.

This clonotype was counted ten times or more. V and J are TRBV18 and TRBJ2-2; D uncertain. With 3 bases removed from V and 0 bases from J, the gap between germline ends came to 11 bases. Germline-derived CDR1 and CDR2 are KGHSH and LQKENI. The CDR3 has 16 amino acids. The CDR3 loop reads CASSPTGRPNTGELFF. CDR3 DNA sequence: TGTGCCAGCTCACCCACCGGCCGCCCGAACACCGGGGAGCTGTTTTTT.